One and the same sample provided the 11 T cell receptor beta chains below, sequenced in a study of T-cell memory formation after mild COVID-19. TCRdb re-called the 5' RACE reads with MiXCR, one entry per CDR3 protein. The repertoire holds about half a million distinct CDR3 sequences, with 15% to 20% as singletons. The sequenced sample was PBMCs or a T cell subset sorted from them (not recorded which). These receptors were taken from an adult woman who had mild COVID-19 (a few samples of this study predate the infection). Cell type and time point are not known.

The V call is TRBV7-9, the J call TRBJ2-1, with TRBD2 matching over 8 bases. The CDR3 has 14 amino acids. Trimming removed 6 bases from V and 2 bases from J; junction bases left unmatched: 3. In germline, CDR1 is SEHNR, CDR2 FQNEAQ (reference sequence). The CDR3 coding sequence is TGTGCCAGCAGAGCAGCGGGGGCCTACAATGAGCAGTTCTTC. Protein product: CASRAAGAYNEQFF.

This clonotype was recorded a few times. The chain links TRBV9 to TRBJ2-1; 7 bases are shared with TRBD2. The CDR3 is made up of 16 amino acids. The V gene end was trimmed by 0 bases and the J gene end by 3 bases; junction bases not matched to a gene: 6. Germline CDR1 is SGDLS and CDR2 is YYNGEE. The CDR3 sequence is CASSVAGRGNYNEQFF. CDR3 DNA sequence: TGTGCCAGCAGCGTAGCAGGGAGGGGCAACTACAATGAGCAGTTCTTC. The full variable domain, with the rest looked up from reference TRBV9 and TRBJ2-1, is DSGVTQTPKHLITATGQRVTLRCSPRSGDLSVYWYQQSLDQGLQFLIQYYNGEERAKGNILERFSAQQFPDLHSELNLSSLELGDSALYFCASSVAGRGNYNEQFFGPGTRLTVL.

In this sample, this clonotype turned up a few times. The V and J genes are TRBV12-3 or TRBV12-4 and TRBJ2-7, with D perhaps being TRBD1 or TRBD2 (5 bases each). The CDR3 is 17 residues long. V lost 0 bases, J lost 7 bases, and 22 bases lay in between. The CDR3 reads CASSLAGGFGRVGEQYF. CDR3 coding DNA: TGTGCCAGCAGTTTAGCTGGGGGATTCGGACGGGTTGGGGAGCAGTACTTC.

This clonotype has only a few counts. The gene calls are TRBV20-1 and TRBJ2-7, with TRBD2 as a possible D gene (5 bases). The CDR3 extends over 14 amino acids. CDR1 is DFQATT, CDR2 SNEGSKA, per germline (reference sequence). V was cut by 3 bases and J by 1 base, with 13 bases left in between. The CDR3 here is CSASPTRISYEQYF. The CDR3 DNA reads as TGCAGTGCTAGCCCTACTAGGATTTCCTACGAGCAGTACTTC.

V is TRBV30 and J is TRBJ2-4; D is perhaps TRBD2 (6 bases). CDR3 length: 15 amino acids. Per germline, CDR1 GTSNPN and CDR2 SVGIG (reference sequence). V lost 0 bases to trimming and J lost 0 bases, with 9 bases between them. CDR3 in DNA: TGTGCCTGGAGTGTAGGAGGGATAGCCAAAAACATTCAGTACTTC. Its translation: CAWSVGGIAKNIQYF.

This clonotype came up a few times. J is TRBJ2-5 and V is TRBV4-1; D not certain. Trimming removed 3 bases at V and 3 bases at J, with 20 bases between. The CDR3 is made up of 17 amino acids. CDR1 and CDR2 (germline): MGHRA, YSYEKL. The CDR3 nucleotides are TGCGCCAGCAGCCAGCCACTCAGTGTCTCGTTCGAAGAGACCCAGTACTTC. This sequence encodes CASSQPLSVSFEETQYF.

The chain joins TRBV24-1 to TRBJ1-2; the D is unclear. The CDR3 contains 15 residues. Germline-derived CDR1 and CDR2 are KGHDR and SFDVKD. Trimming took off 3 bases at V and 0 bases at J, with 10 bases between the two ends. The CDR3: CATSDTKASNYGYTF. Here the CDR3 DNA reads TGTGCCACCAGTGATACCAAGGCATCTAACTATGGCTACACCTTC.

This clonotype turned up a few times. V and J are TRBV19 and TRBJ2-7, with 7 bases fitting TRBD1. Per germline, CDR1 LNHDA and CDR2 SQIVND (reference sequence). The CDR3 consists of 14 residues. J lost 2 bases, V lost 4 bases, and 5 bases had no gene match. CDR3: CASSTPGQPYEQYF. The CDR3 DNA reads TGTGCCAGTAGTACACCGGGACAGCCCTACGAGCAGTACTTC. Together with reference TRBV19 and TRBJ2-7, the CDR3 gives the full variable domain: DGGITQSPKYLFRKEGQNVTLSCEQNLNHDAMYWYRQDPGQGLRLIYYSQIVNDFQKGDIAEGYSVSREKKESFPLTVTSAQKNPTAFYLCASSTPGQPYEQYFGPGTRLTVT.

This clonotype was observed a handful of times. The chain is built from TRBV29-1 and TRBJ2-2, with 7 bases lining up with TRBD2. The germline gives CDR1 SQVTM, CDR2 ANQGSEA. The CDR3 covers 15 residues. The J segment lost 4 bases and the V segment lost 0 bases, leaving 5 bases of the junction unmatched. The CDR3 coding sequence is TGCAGCGTTGAAGATCCGCGGGAGACCACCGGGGAGCTGTTTTTT. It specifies CSVEDPRETTGELFF.

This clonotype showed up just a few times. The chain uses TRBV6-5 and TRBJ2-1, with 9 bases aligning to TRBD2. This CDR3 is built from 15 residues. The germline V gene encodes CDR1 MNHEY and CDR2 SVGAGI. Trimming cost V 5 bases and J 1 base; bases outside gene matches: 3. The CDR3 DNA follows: TGTGCCAGCAGTCTAGCGGGAAAGTCCTACAATGAGCAGTTCTTC. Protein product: CASSLAGKSYNEQFF.

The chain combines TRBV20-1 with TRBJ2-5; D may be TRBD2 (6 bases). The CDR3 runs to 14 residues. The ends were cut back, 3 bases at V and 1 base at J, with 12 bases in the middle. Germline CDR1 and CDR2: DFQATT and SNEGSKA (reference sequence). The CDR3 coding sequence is TGCAGTGCTAGCAAGGGACTTCGCCAAGAGACCCAGTACTTC. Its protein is CSASKGLRQETQYF.